Listed below are T cell receptor beta chains from one sample, sequenced in a study of blood T cell repertoires in COVID-19. Method: immunoSEQ multiplex PCR; TCRdb's copy keeps in-frame clones and lacks some. The table records over 200,000 clones, over 70% of them present only once. Sequences were obtained from peripheral blood. These TCRs come from a man older than 75 with acute or convalescent COVID-19. The CDR3 runs from the conserved cysteine through the conserved F or W. The order of the fields is CDR3 length, clone size, D gene, J gene, V gene, CDR3 DNA, CDR3 protein. The D gene is left open where the match is weak. A row's size may be missing; if present it is once, few, many or a size class.

len: 14; abundance: -; d_gene: TRBD1; j_gene: TRBJ2-2; v_gene: TRBV19; CDR3nt: TGTGCCAGTCTTAGGGCAGGGGGCACCGGGGAGCTGTTTTTT; CDR3aa: CASLRAGGTGELFF
len: 13; abundance: few; d_gene: -; j_gene: TRBJ2-7; v_gene: TRBV5-6; CDR3nt: TGTGCCAGCAGCCACTATGACGGGGGTGAGCAGTACTTC; CDR3aa: CASSHYDGGEQYF
len: 14; abundance: once; d_gene: -; j_gene: TRBJ1-1; v_gene: TRBV2; CDR3nt: TGTGCCACAGGCACCAGGGCGACGAACACTGAAGCTTTCTTT; CDR3aa: CATGTRATNTEAFF
len: 14; abundance: -; d_gene: -; j_gene: TRBJ2-1; v_gene: TRBV6-5; CDR3nt: TGTGCCAGCAGCTTAGCGGATTCCTACAATGAGCAGTTCTTC; CDR3aa: CASSLADSYNEQFF
len: 16; abundance: -; d_gene: TRBD1; j_gene: TRBJ2-3; v_gene: TRBV5-1; CDR3nt: TGCGCCAGCAGCTTGGCCGGGACAGGGGGCTATGATACGCAGTATTTT; CDR3aa: CASSLAGTGGYDTQYF
len: 13; abundance: -; d_gene: -; j_gene: TRBJ2-7; v_gene: TRBV2; CDR3nt: TGTGCCAGCAGAAGGACAGCTACCTACGAGCAGTACTTC; CDR3aa: CASRRTATYEQYF
len: 12; abundance: -; d_gene: -; j_gene: TRBJ2-7; v_gene: TRBV20-1; CDR3nt: TGCAGTGCTAGTCTTAATGCCTACGAGCAGTACTTC; CDR3aa: CSASLNAYEQYF
len: 14; abundance: -; d_gene: -; j_gene: TRBJ2-5; v_gene: TRBV5-1; CDR3nt: TGCGCCAGCAGCTTGTGGGGCAGTTCGGAGACCCAGTACTTC; CDR3aa: CASSLWGSSETQYF
len: 16; abundance: -; d_gene: -; j_gene: TRBJ2-3; v_gene: TRBV6-6; CDR3nt: TGTGCCAGCAGGATTCGTAGCGGATTAGAAGCAGATACGCAGTATTTT; CDR3aa: CASRIRSGLEADTQYF
len: 15; abundance: once; d_gene: TRBD1; j_gene: TRBJ2-3; v_gene: TRBV6-5; CDR3nt: TGTGCCAGCAGTACTGGGACAGGGCCAACAGATACGCAGTATTTT; CDR3aa: CASSTGTGPTDTQYF
len: 13; abundance: -; d_gene: TRBD1; j_gene: TRBJ1-5; v_gene: TRBV6-5; CDR3nt: TGTGCCAGCAGATCGACAGGGAATCAGCCCCAGCATTTT; CDR3aa: CASRSTGNQPQHF
len: 15; abundance: few; d_gene: TRBD1; j_gene: TRBJ2-7; v_gene: TRBV14; CDR3nt: TGTGCCAGCAGCCGGACCGGGACAGGAGGGTACGAGCAGTACTTC; CDR3aa: CASSRTGTGGYEQYF
len: 13; abundance: -; d_gene: TRBD1; j_gene: TRBJ2-1; v_gene: TRBV18; CDR3nt: TGTGCCAGCTCAAACAACAGGGACAGGGAGCAGTTCTTC; CDR3aa: CASSNNRDREQFF
len: 13; abundance: -; d_gene: -; j_gene: TRBJ2-5; v_gene: TRBV14; CDR3nt: TGTGCCAGCAGCCGAGGACTGGGAGAGACCCAGTACTTC; CDR3aa: CASSRGLGETQYF
len: 16; abundance: -; d_gene: TRBD2; j_gene: TRBJ2-1; v_gene: TRBV5-1; CDR3nt: TGCGCCAGCAGCTTGGTTGGTAGCGGGATGAGGAATGAGCAGTTCTTC; CDR3aa: CASSLVGSGMRNEQFF
len: 15; abundance: -; d_gene: TRBD1; j_gene: TRBJ2-3; v_gene: TRBV5-1; CDR3nt: TGCGCCAGCAGCTTGGGGACAGGGGGCACAGATACGCAGTATTTT; CDR3aa: CASSLGTGGTDTQYF
len: 14; abundance: -; d_gene: -; j_gene: TRBJ1-1; v_gene: TRBV19; CDR3nt: TGTGCCAGTAGTACCTGGACAGTGAACACTGAAGCTTTCTTT; CDR3aa: CASSTWTVNTEAFF
len: 14; abundance: few; d_gene: TRBD2; j_gene: TRBJ2-1; v_gene: TRBV3-1/TRBV3-2; CDR3nt: TGTGCCAGCAGCCATGGACTAGCGGGGGTCGTGGGGTTCTTC; CDR3aa: CASSHGLAGVVGFF
len: 14; abundance: -; d_gene: TRBD1; j_gene: TRBJ1-1; v_gene: TRBV4-1; CDR3nt: TGCGCCAGCAGCCAAGAGGACAGGGGAACTGAAGCTTTCTTT; CDR3aa: CASSQEDRGTEAFF
len: 15; abundance: -; d_gene: -; j_gene: TRBJ2-7; v_gene: TRBV6-6; CDR3nt: TGTGCCAGCAGTTACGAGGCAGGGCGAACCTACGAGCAGTACTTC; CDR3aa: CASSYEAGRTYEQYF
len: 11; abundance: -; d_gene: -; j_gene: TRBJ2-1; v_gene: TRBV5-1; CDR3nt: TGCGCCAGCAGCTTACTCAATGAGCAGTTCTTC; CDR3aa: CASSLLNEQFF
len: 15; abundance: once; d_gene: TRBD1; j_gene: TRBJ2-7; v_gene: TRBV27; CDR3nt: TGTGCCAGCAGACCGGGACAGGGGAATTACTACGAGCAGTACTTC; CDR3aa: CASRPGQGNYYEQYF
len: 14; abundance: -; d_gene: -; j_gene: TRBJ2-5; v_gene: TRBV28; CDR3nt: TGTGCCAGCAGAACCCCAGGTATCCAAGAGACCCAGTACTTC; CDR3aa: CASRTPGIQETQYF
len: 13; abundance: -; d_gene: TRBD2; j_gene: TRBJ2-5; v_gene: TRBV7-9; CDR3nt: TGTGCCAGCAGCATAAGCGGGAAGGAGACCCAGTACTTC; CDR3aa: CASSISGKETQYF
len: 15; abundance: -; d_gene: -; j_gene: TRBJ2-3; v_gene: TRBV7-6; CDR3nt: TGTGCCAGCAGCTTAGGATCGGGTGGATCAGATACGCAGTATTTT; CDR3aa: CASSLGSGGSDTQYF
len: 15; abundance: -; d_gene: TRBD1; j_gene: TRBJ2-7; v_gene: TRBV7-9; CDR3nt: TGTGCCAGCAGCTTAGCGCTCGACAGGGGGTACGAGCAGTACTTC; CDR3aa: CASSLALDRGYEQYF
len: 14; abundance: -; d_gene: TRBD1; j_gene: TRBJ2-7; v_gene: TRBV19; CDR3nt: TGTGCCAGTAGTGGGGGACAGGTACCCTACGAGCAGTACTTC; CDR3aa: CASSGGQVPYEQYF
len: 14; abundance: -; d_gene: TRBD1; j_gene: TRBJ1-5; v_gene: TRBV10-3; CDR3nt: TGTGCCATCAAGGGTGAGGGACAGAATCAGCCCCAGCATTTT; CDR3aa: CAIKGEGQNQPQHF
len: 15; abundance: -; d_gene: -; j_gene: TRBJ2-6; v_gene: TRBV3-1/TRBV3-2; CDR3nt: TGTGCCAGCAGGGGCGGAGGGGCCTGGGCCAACGTCCTGACTTTC; CDR3aa: CASRGGGAWANVLTF